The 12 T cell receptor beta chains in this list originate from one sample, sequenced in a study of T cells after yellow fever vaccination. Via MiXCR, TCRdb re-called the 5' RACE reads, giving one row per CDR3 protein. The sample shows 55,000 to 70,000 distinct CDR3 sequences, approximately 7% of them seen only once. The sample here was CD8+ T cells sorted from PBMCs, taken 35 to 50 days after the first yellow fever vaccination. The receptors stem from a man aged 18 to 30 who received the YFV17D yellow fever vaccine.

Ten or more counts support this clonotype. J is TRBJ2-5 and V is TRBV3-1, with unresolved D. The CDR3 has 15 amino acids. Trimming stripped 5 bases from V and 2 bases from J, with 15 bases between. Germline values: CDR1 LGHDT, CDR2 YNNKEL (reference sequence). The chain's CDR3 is CASSIRDSIQETQYF. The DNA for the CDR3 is TGTGCCAGCAGCATAAGGGATTCCATTCAAGAGACCCAGTACTTC.

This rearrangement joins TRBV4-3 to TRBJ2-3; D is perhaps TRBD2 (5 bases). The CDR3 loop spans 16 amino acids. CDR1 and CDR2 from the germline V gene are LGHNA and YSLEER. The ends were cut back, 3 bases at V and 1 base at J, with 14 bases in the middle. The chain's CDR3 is CASSQVSGGGTDTQYF. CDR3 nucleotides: TGCGCCAGCAGCCAGGTTTCAGGAGGAGGCACAGATACGCAGTATTTT.

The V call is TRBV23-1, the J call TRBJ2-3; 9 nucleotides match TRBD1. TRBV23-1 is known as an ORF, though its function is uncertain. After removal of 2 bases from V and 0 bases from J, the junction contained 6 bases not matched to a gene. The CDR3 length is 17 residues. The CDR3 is CASSQTGDRESTDTQYF. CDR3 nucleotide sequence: TGCGCCAGCAGTCAAACCGGGGACAGGGAGAGCACAGATACGCAGTATTTT.

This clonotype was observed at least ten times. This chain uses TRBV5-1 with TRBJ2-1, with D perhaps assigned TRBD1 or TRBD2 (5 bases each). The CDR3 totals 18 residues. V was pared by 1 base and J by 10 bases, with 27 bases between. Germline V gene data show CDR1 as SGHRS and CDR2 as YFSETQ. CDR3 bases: TGCGCCAGCAGCTTGACATGGGGTGCCGGGACGAAGGGTGTGGAGCAGTTCTTC. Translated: CASSLTWGAGTKGVEQFF.

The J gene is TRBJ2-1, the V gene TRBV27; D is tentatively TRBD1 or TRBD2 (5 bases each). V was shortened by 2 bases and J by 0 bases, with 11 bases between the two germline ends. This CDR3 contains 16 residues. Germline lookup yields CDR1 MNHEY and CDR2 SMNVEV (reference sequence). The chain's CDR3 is CASSLVGPLSYNEQFF. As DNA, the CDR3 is TGTGCCAGCAGTTTAGTGGGACCGCTCTCCTACAATGAGCAGTTCTTC.

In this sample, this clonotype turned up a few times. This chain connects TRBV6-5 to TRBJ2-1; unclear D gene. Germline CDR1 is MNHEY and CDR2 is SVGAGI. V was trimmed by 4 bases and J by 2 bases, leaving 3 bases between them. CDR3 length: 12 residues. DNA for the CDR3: TGTGCCAGCAGTTCAGCCTACAATGAGCAGTTCTTC. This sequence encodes CASSSAYNEQFF.

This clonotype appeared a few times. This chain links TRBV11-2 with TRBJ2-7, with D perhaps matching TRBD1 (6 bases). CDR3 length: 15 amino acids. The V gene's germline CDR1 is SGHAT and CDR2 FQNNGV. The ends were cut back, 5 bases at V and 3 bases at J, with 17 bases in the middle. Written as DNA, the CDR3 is TGTGCCAGCAGCCTATTGCCCGGGACAAACTACGAGCAGTACTTC. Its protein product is CASSLLPGTNYEQYF. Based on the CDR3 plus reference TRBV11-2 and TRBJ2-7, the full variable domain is EAGVAQSPRYKIIEKRQSVAFWCNPISGHATLYWYQQILGQGPKLLIQFQNNGVVDDSQLPKDRFSAERLKGVDSTLKIQPAKLEDSAVYLCASSLLPGTNYEQYFGPGTRLTVT.

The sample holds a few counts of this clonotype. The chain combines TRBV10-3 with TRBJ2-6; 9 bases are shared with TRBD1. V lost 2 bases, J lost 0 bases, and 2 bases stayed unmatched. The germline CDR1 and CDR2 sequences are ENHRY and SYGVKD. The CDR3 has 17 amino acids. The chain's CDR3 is CAISEGTGSSGANVLTF. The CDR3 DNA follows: TGTGCCATCAGTGAGGGGACAGGGAGCTCTGGGGCCAACGTCCTGACTTTC.

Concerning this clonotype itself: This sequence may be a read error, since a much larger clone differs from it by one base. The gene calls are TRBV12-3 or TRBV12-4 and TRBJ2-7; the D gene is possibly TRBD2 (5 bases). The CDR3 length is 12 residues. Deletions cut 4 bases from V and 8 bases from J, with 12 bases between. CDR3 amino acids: CASSSLAGKQYF. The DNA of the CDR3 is TGTGCCAGCAGTTCCCTAGCAGGAAAGCAGTACTTC.

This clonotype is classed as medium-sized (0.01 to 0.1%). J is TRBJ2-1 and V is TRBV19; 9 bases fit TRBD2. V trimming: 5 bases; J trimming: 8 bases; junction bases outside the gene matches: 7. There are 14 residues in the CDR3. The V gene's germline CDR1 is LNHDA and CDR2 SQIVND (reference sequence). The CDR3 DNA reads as TGTGCCAGTAGTTCGCGGGGGGGCCATGATGAGCAGTTCTTC. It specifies CASSSRGGHDEQFF.

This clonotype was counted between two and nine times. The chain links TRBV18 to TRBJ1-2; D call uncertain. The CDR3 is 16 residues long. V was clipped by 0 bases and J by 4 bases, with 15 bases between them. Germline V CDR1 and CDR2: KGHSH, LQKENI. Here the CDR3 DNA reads TGTGCCAGCTCACCACCGGGCGGGCGCCCCTTCTATGGCTACACCTTC. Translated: CASSPPGGRPFYGYTF.

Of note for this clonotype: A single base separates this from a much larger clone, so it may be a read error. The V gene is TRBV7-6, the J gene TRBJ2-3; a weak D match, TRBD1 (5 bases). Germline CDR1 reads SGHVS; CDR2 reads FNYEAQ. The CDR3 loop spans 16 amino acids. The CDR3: CDSSPPLRGGTDTQYF. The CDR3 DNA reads TGTGACAGCAGCCCTCCCCTAAGGGGCGGCACAGATACGCAGTATTTT.